This T cell receptor (beta chain) was sequenced for a study of blood T cell repertoires in COVID-19. Study information: Specimens from acute and convalescent COVID-19 originated in the United States, Italy and Spain.

Sequencing used immunoSEQ multiplex PCR; TCRdb keeps in-frame clones, though not all of them. Among some 59,000 clones listed, around 77% were seen once. Germline V CDR1 and CDR2: SGDLS, YYNGEE. Germline trimming cut 1 base from V and 3 bases from J; bases unmatched to any gene: 2. There are 15 residues in the CDR3. The TCR sequence derives from an elderly man with active or convalescent COVID-19. The chain is built from TRBV9 and TRBJ2-2; 8 bases fit TRBD1. What was sequenced was peripheral blood. CDR3 amino acids: CASSVRGQDTGELFF. For the CDR3, the DNA is TGTGCCAGCAGCGTAAGGGGACAGGACACCGGGGAGCTGTTTTTT.